This entry features one T cell receptor (beta chain) sequence. This record belongs to a study of blood T cell repertoires in COVID-19. Study details: Acute and convalescent COVID-19 specimens originated in the United States, Italy and Spain. PBMCs, B-cell-depleted T cells, or T cells were the source of the cDNA or gDNA that made up the material.

Methods used by the authors: Reference gene primers were amplified, and this amplification served to estimate nucleated cell counts. Measured with immunoSEQ multiplex PCR; TCRdb has only the in-frame clones, and not every one. The V and J calls and clone size come from that table; D and trimming were worked out from the DNA. The data contain some 670,000 clones, 80% to 90% of them singletons. There are 15 residues in the CDR3. Trimming left V 0 bases short and J 0 bases short, with 11 bases between. Germline CDR1 and CDR2: SQVTM and ANQGSEA. The gene calls are TRBV29-1 and TRBJ1-2, with TRBD1 as a possible D gene (6 bases). The specimen sequenced was peripheral blood. This sequence was found in a woman younger than 30 with acute or convalescent COVID-19. The CDR3 nucleotides read TGCAGCGTTGAAGAGTGGGACACTCCTAACTATGGCTACACCTTC. This gives the protein CSVEEWDTPNYGYTF.